Given below is one TCR beta chain in context. The clone's antigen remains unknown. Base qualities are not recorded, but no much larger clone differs from it by a single base. The data originate from a study of T cell responses to AZD1222 COVID-19 vaccine (dated by TCRdb to about 2021). As for the study more broadly: A total of around 240 trial participants underwent TCR sequencing, of whom about 210 had received two doses of AZD1222 and some 25 had received two doses of the MenACWY control vaccine. Trial participants were enrolled into age subgroups of 18-55, 56-69 and 70-plus years, which contained 148, 28 and 57 TCR-sequenced participants, respectively. The study at large found these results: The 56-69-year group was small, and its depth increase did not reach significance, likely because of low power. Because no day 14 peak-response samples were available, the repertoires could be characterized only after the peak T cell response. Reportedly, close to half of the unique spike-specific TCRs recognized epitopes lying outside the regions that are mutated in the B.1.351 and B.1.1.7 variants. The whole spike protein was spanned by vaccine-associated CD4 TCRs, and dominant responses were seen in regions 160-218 and 743-854. Participants were mostly white British, with more females than males. The authors suggested clonal diversity may have been underestimated. Conclusions about previously exposed vaccinees are limited, since just 5 or 6 AZD1222 recipients were seropositive for SARS-CoV-2 at baseline. Spike-specific TCR breadth and depth rose significantly after two AZD1222 doses compared with day 0 and with MenACWY recipients.

The CDR3 holds 19 amino acids from the cysteine to the phenylalanine. Only the CDR3 DNA stays, 57 bases, in frame from base 1. V loses 0 bases at its end and J loses 3 bases; junction bases beyond the gene matches: 15. According to the germline V gene, CDR1 reads MGHRA and CDR2 reads YSYEKL. The CDR3 regions of human TCRbeta chains were analyzed by immunosequencing. The study's own analysis went as follows. Repertoire TCRs were matched against a reference library of SARS-CoV-2-specific TCRs generated with the MIRA antigen-specificity platform. Breadth meant the fraction of unique TCRs that were SARS-CoV-2-associated, whereas depth meant the fraction of total T cells that were SARS-CoV-2-associated. Using the MIRA data, every spike-specific TCR was mapped to the spike region that the TCR reacted to and assigned to either a CD4 or a CD8 class. Log10-transformed breadth and depth values were compared by one-way ANOVA with Sidak's multiple comparisons tests. In TCRdb, the immuneACCESS table is reduced to in-frame sequences with V and J assigned. These tables do not hold every clone; where another copy was compared, an unresolved V gene accounts for under half, and the others remain unexplained. The DNA gave D and trimming, while V, J and clone size come from that table. The sample table shows about 140,000 clones, and 90% to 95% are seen once. Clones ranked in the top ten supply 0.7% to 1% of the sample.

The time point label here, explained by the study, means: baseline before first vaccination. In the paper's terms, the treatment or condition label means: meningococcal conjugate vaccine given as trial control. Vaccinee samples came from UK trials COV001 and COV002, including a single-blind randomized controlled phase 2/3 trial of AZD1222 (ChAdOx1 nCoV-19) in healthy adults. For TCRbeta chain sequencing, PBMC samples from trial participants were taken at day 0 and at day 28 after the second dose. This chain is built from TRBV4-1 and TRBJ1-1; 8 bases in the middle match TRBD1. The clonotype was recovered from an adult in good health. Here the sequenced sample was peripheral blood, taken on day 0 of MenACWY control vaccination. The DNA reads as follows: TGCGCCAGCAGCCAAGATAGGGAGCAGGGGGCAAATAGAGACACTGAAGCTTTCTTT. Its coded protein is CASSQDREQGANRDTEAFF.